These 31 T cell receptor beta chains share one sample of origin, sequenced in a study of T-cell reconstitution after alpha-beta-depleted transplantation in children. The library targeted TCRbeta and was prepared with unique molecular identifiers. TCRdb passed the PCR reads through MiXCR, listing each CDR3 protein once. The table has a few hundred thousand distinct CDR3 sequences, around 18% seen once; the top ten hold roughly 3.3%. The sample in question was PBMCs from the stem cell graft donor, obtained from the stem cell graft. These receptors all stem from a human donor who donated a stem cell graft to a child with acute lymphoblastic leukemia.

The V call is TRBV12-3 or TRBV12-4, the J call TRBJ2-1, with 8 bases lining up with TRBD2. The V gene end was trimmed by 2 bases and the J gene end by 6 bases; junction bases not matched to a gene: 6. The CDR3 length is 15 residues. CDR3 sequence (DNA): TGTGCCAGCAGTTTACACAGCGGGAGTCTCAATGAGCAGTTCTTC. Translating gives CASSLHSGSLNEQFF.

The chain is built from TRBV10-3 and TRBJ1-1, with 8 positions matching TRBD1. Looked up from germline, CDR1 is ENHRY and CDR2 is SYGVKD. CDR3 size: 15 residues. V shed 2 bases, J shed 4 bases, and the junction held 6 bases outside the gene matches. CDR3 residues: CAISEPGGVSTEAFF. CDR3 in DNA: TGTGCCATCAGTGAGCCAGGGGGCGTGAGCACTGAAGCTTTCTTT.

The genes are TRBV7-2 and TRBJ2-7; a possible D gene is TRBD2 (6 bases). The V end lost 1 base, the J end lost 3 bases, and 13 bases lay between the germline ends. The CDR3 runs 15 residues. The V gene's germline CDR1 is SGHTA and CDR2 FQGNSA. The CDR3 spells CASSLVDGSGYEQYF. The DNA of the CDR3 is TGTGCCAGCAGCTTAGTCGACGGGAGTGGCTACGAGCAGTACTTC. Complete variable domain (other parts from reference TRBV7-2 and TRBJ2-7): GAGVSQSPSNKVTEKGKDVELRCDPISGHTALYWYRQSLGQGLEFLIYFQGNSAPDKSGLPSDRFSAERTGGSVSTLTIQRTQQEDSAVYLCASSLVDGSGYEQYFGPGTRLTVT.

This clonotype was detected a few times. The V and J genes are TRBV6-1 and TRBJ1-1; D uncertain. Trimming stripped 4 bases from V and 4 bases from J, with 16 bases between. The CDR3 has 15 amino acids. Germline V CDR1 and CDR2: MNHNS, SASEGT. The CDR3 nucleotides read TGTGCCAGCAGTGTTCAGACCGCGTTCTCCACTGAAGCTTTCTTT. It codes for CASSVQTAFSTEAFF.

This clonotype was picked up a small number of times. The chain links TRBV12-3 or TRBV12-4 to TRBJ2-1, with D perhaps TRBD2 (5 bases). The CDR3 runs 14 residues. V was pared by 6 bases and J by 2 bases, with 11 bases between. As DNA, the CDR3 is TGTGCCAGCAGCGCCGGGATCCCCTACAATGAGCAGTTCTTC. Translated, it gives CASSAGIPYNEQFF.

This clonotype was found a few times. V and J are TRBV7-9 and TRBJ1-5, with no clear D. CDR1 and CDR2 (germline): SEHNR, FQNEAQ (reference sequence). This CDR3 spans 16 amino acids. With 5 bases removed from V and 0 bases from J, the gap between germline ends came to 14 bases. CDR3 bases: TGTGCCAGCAGCCCCGACGGGAAACTTAGCAATCAGCCCCAGCATTTT. It encodes CASSPDGKLSNQPQHF.

The rearrangement uses TRBV5-1 and TRBJ2-1, with TRBD2 matching over 9 bases. Trimming cost V 4 bases and J 9 bases; bases outside gene matches: 11. From germline, CDR1 is SGHRS and CDR2 YFSETQ. The CDR3 totals 15 residues. The CDR3 sequence: CASSLPSGAPGEQFF. DNA of the CDR3: TGCGCCAGCAGCCTTCCTAGCGGGGCGCCAGGTGAGCAGTTCTTC.

The genes are TRBV20-1 and TRBJ2-7; 10 bases fit TRBD2. V dropped 3 bases and J dropped 2; count of bases not matched to a gene: 7. There are 15 residues in the CDR3. The germline CDR1 and CDR2 sequences are DFQATT and SNEGSKA (reference sequence). CDR3 protein: CSASAKLAGTYEQYF. The CDR3 DNA is TGCAGTGCTAGCGCTAAACTAGCGGGGACCTACGAGCAGTACTTC.

The rearrangement links TRBV4-1 to TRBJ2-7; D is perhaps TRBD1 or TRBD2 (5 bases each). The CDR3 is 14 amino acids. Trimming took off 1 base at V and 1 base at J, with 8 bases between the two ends. From germline, CDR1 is MGHRA and CDR2 YSYEKL. The CDR3 here is CASSQVGRSYEQYF. CDR3 nucleotides: TGCGCCAGCAGCCAAGTGGGACGGTCCTACGAGCAGTACTTC.

This clonotype was seen more than once but under ten times. V and J are TRBV6-2 or TRBV6-3 and TRBJ2-5; 7 positions match TRBD2. V trimming: 2 bases; J trimming: 3 bases; junction bases outside the gene matches: 6. The CDR3 covers 15 residues. Looked up from germline, CDR1 is MNHEY and CDR2 is SVGEGT. This CDR3 reads CASSYRAGPKETQYF. CDR3 DNA: TGTGCCAGCAGTTACAGAGCGGGGCCTAAAGAGACCCAGTACTTC.

V is TRBV7-2 and J is TRBJ1-6; perhaps TRBD1 as D (5 bases). V gave up 4 bases and J gave up 9 bases, with 19 bases separating them. The germline V gene has CDR1 SGHTA and CDR2 FQGNSA. The CDR3 consists of 16 residues. In DNA form, the CDR3 reads TGTGCCAGCAGCTCCCCCGGGGGGATCCCCAGTTCACCCCTCCACTTT. Translated, it gives CASSSPGGIPSSPLHF.

This chain connects TRBV6-2 or TRBV6-3 to TRBJ2-1, with 14 positions matching TRBD2. Germline lookup yields CDR1 MNHEY and CDR2 SVGEGT. V lost 5 bases, J lost 7 bases, and 22 bases stayed unmatched. The CDR3 extends over 21 amino acids. The CDR3 coding sequence is TGTGCCAGCAGTCCTACGGGACTAGCGGGAGTAGCGGACCCCGGTCGGAATGAGCAGTTCTTC. This encodes CASSPTGLAGVADPGRNEQFF.

This clonotype was seen at least ten times. CDR3 amino acids: CASSFAEETQYF. The DNA for the CDR3 is TGCGCCAGCAGCTTTGCTGAAGAGACCCAGTACTTC. The rearrangement links TRBV5-1 to TRBJ2-5; no definite D call. This CDR3 has 12 residues. Germline V gene lookup returns CDR1 SGHRS and CDR2 YFSETQ. V shed 2 bases and J shed 3 bases, with 5 bases lying between them.

This clonotype has a handful of counts. This chain links TRBV16 with TRBJ1-2; D is possibly TRBD1 (5 bases). In germline, CDR1 is KGHSY, CDR2 FQNENV. V was clipped by 2 bases and J by 2 bases, with 9 bases between them. CDR3 length equals 14 residues. The CDR3 nucleotides read TGTGCCAGCAGCCAAAAACGGGACAACTATGGCTACACCTTC. Translating gives CASSQKRDNYGYTF.

This sequence joins TRBV11-1 and TRBJ2-3; TRBD2 aligns across 7 bases. The germline V gene encodes CDR1 SGHAT and CDR2 FQDESV (reference sequence). Trimming took 4 bases from V and 3 from J; bases not matched to a gene: 7. The CDR3 has 15 residues. The CDR3 loop is CASSSQGGDTDTQYF. Here the CDR3 DNA reads TGTGCCAGCAGCTCCCAGGGAGGGGATACAGATACGCAGTATTTT.

The chain joins TRBV5-1 to TRBJ2-1; perhaps TRBD2 as D (6 bases). The CDR3 runs to 17 residues. Germline assignment: CDR1 SGHRS and CDR2 YFSETQ. Trimming removed 0 bases at V and 4 bases at J, with 17 bases between. DNA for the CDR3: TGCGCCAGCAGCTTGGGAGCAGGGAGGCATTTTTACAATGAGCAGTTCTTC. Protein: CASSLGAGRHFYNEQFF.

In its sample, this clonotype was seen a few times. The rearrangement links TRBV19 to TRBJ2-1; TRBD2 aligns across 10 bases. Germline V gives CDR1 LNHDA, CDR2 SQIVND (reference sequence). The CDR3 sequence is 18 residues long. The trim removed 5 bases at V and 0 bases at J, leaving 10 bases unmatched. CDR3: CASSWLAGEVSSYNEQFF. The DNA of the CDR3 is TGTGCCAGTAGTTGGCTAGCGGGAGAAGTGAGCTCCTACAATGAGCAGTTCTTC.

This clonotype has only a few counts. The V gene is TRBV20-1, the J gene TRBJ2-4, with D perhaps TRBD1 (5 bases). V gave up 6 bases and J gave up 0 bases, with 15 bases separating them. Germline CDR1 and CDR2: DFQATT and SNEGSKA (reference sequence). The CDR3 is 15 residues long. CDR3 region: CSAWNTRVAKNIQYF. As DNA, the CDR3 is TGCAGTGCCTGGAACACCAGGGTAGCCAAAAACATTCAGTACTTC.

The CDR3 nucleotides are TGTGCCAGCAGAACCGGGACTAGCGGGAGAAGACTCTACGAGCAGTACTTC. This encodes CASRTGTSGRRLYEQYF. The chain uses TRBV6-2 or TRBV6-3 and TRBJ2-7, with 14 positions matching TRBD2. J lost 3 bases, V lost 6 bases, and 10 bases had no gene match. CDR3 size: 17 residues. Looked up from germline, CDR1 is MNHEY and CDR2 is SVGEGT.

The chain has TRBV5-1 and TRBJ2-7; 8 nucleotides line up with TRBD2. After removal of 5 bases from V and 6 bases from J, the junction contained 13 bases not matched to a gene. This CDR3 is built from 15 residues. Germline V gene lookup returns CDR1 SGHRS and CDR2 YFSETQ. CDR3 sequence (DNA): TGCGCCAGCAGGGTCACCGGGACTAGGACAATCGAGCAGTACTTC. Amino acids: CASRVTGTRTIEQYF.

This clonotype was found a few times. The chain has TRBV5-1 and TRBJ2-1, with 11 bases that match TRBD2. This CDR3 contains 18 residues. V lost 6 bases and J lost 10; bases outside the gene matches: 21. Germline V lookup: CDR1 SGHRS, CDR2 YFSETQ. CDR3 loop: CASTFLGGFGLAGREQFF. The CDR3 coding sequence is TGCGCCAGCACCTTCCTAGGGGGGTTTGGACTAGCGGGTCGGGAGCAGTTCTTC.

This clonotype was seen a few times. V and J are TRBV11-2 and TRBJ2-7; TRBD2 matches 13 bases. Germline CDR1 is SGHAT and CDR2 is FQNNGV. CDR3 length: 15 amino acids. V lost 4 bases to trimming and J lost 0 bases; unmatched junction nucleotides: 0. The CDR3 loop reads CASSWTSGSSYEQYF. The CDR3 DNA reads as TGTGCCAGCAGCTGGACTAGCGGGAGCTCCTACGAGCAGTACTTC.

Many counts were recorded for this clonotype. This chain connects TRBV6-4 to TRBJ2-3, with D possibly being TRBD2 (6 bases). Germline CDR1 and CDR2: MRHNA and SNTAGT. Deletions cut 2 bases from V and 0 bases from J, with 9 bases between. The CDR3 consists of 15 residues. CDR3 nucleotide sequence: TGTGCCAGCAGTGACGTTGCGGGAAGCACAGATACGCAGTATTTT. Protein product: CASSDVAGSTDTQYF.

This chain links TRBV5-1 with TRBJ2-3; unclear D gene. The V gene's germline CDR1 is SGHRS and CDR2 YFSETQ. V lost 1 base and J 4 bases, leaving 10 bases between the germline ends. This CDR3 spans 14 amino acids. CDR3 DNA: TGCGCCAGCAGCTTGTCTAACCGGGCAGATACGCAGTATTTT. It is translated as CASSLSNRADTQYF.

The chain joins TRBV12-3 or TRBV12-4 to TRBJ2-3, with D possibly TRBD2 on 6 matching bases. This CDR3 is 16 amino acids long. The V end was cut by 1 base, the J end by 1 base, with 12 bases between. CDR3 bases: TGTGCCAGCAGTTTAGGCGGACGGAGGGGCACAGATACGCAGTATTTT. Protein: CASSLGGRRGTDTQYF.

This clonotype appeared a few times. This sequence joins TRBV4-1 and TRBJ1-2, with 9 bases matching TRBD1. Germline lookup yields CDR1 MGHRA and CDR2 YSYEKL. The J segment lost 4 bases and the V segment lost 6 bases, leaving 15 bases of the junction unmatched. The CDR3 consists of 17 residues. The chain's CDR3 is CASRLPGGQGPSYGYTF. CDR3 DNA: TGCGCCAGCAGACTCCCCGGTGGACAGGGGCCCTCCTATGGCTACACCTTC.

The V and J genes are TRBV7-8 and TRBJ2-1; 8 bases match TRBD2. V was pared by 5 bases and J by 6 bases, with 12 bases of the junction left unmatched. The germline CDR1 and CDR2 sequences are SGHVS and FQNEAQ. This CDR3 contains 16 residues. CDR3 bases: TGTGCCAGCAGCCCCCCGGAGACCGGGAGGGGCAATGAGCAGTTCTTC. This encodes CASSPPETGRGNEQFF.

The chain recombines TRBV3-1 with TRBJ2-5, with 9 bases matching TRBD2. Germline values: CDR1 LGHDT, CDR2 YNNKEL (reference sequence). CDR3 length: 18 amino acids. Trimming at V came to 5 bases and at J to 2 bases, leaving 15 bases not matched to a gene. The CDR3 region has the DNA TGTGCCAGCAGCAATTTGGCGGGAGGGCCTCGGTGGCAAGAGACCCAGTACTTC. It encodes CASSNLAGGPRWQETQYF.

This clonotype was detected only a few times. CDR3 sequence reads: CASSPTDRGYGYTF. CDR3 coding DNA: TGTGCCAGCTCACCTACCGACAGAGGCTATGGCTACACCTTC. The V and J genes are TRBV18 and TRBJ1-2, with D perhaps TRBD1 (5 bases). V gave up 3 bases and J gave up 4 bases, with 12 bases separating them. Germline CDR1 reads KGHSH; CDR2 reads LQKENI. CDR3 size: 14 residues.

In this sample, this clonotype turned up a few times. V usage is TRBV5-1 and J usage is TRBJ2-7; D may be TRBD1 (6 bases). V lost 7 bases, J lost 4 bases, and 15 bases lay in between. The CDR3 spans 13 residues. From germline, CDR1 is SGHRS and CDR2 YFSETQ. The chain's CDR3 is CASCQGPGYEQYF. CDR3 DNA: TGCGCCAGCTGTCAGGGGCCGGGATACGAGCAGTACTTC.

The CDR3: CSVEGVSGDYYNEQFF. The CDR3 DNA sequence: TGCAGCGTTGAAGGTGTGTCAGGGGACTACTACAATGAGCAGTTCTTC. The chain carries TRBV29-1 and TRBJ2-1; possibly TRBD2 for D (7 bases). Trimming pared 1 base from V and 3 bases from J, leaving 16 bases between. Germline CDR1 and CDR2: SQVTM and ANQGSEA. This CDR3 region has 16 residues.